Listed below are T cell receptor beta chains from one sample, sequenced in a study of T-cell memory formation after mild COVID-19. TCRdb passed the 5' RACE reads through MiXCR, listing each CDR3 protein once. Counted here are some 350,000 distinct CDR3 sequences, over 10% occurring once; the ten biggest clones make up roughly a fifth. The sample taken for sequencing was PBMCs or a T cell subset sorted from them (not recorded which). These receptors originate from a man younger than 35 who had mild COVID-19 (a few samples of this study predate the infection). Cell type and time point are not known. The CDR3 runs from the conserved cysteine through the conserved F or W. A D gene is named only where the DNA matches it firmly. Not every row has a clone size; where given, it reads once, few, many or a size class.

cdr3_nt cdr3_aa j_call v_call clone_size d_call
TGTGCCAGCAGCCATACAGCCGGGGAGCTGTTTTTT CASSHTAGELFF TRBJ2-2 TRBV7-9 NA NA
TGCGCCAGCAGCCAAGATGGGCAGCTGAACACTGAAGCTTTCTTT CASSQDGQLNTEAFF TRBJ1-1 TRBV4-3 few NA
TGTGCCAGCAGCTTAGGGCAGGGGTCGGGCAATCAGCCCCAGCATTTT CASSLGQGSGNQPQHF TRBJ1-5 TRBV7-9 NA NA
TGTGCCAGCAGTTTCCGACAGGGGGTCACCGGGGAGCTGTTTTTT CASSFRQGVTGELFF TRBJ2-2 TRBV12-3/TRBV12-4 many TRBD1
TGCGCCAGCAGCAACCTCGGACGGATAGCTAGCACAGATACGCAGTATTTT CASSNLGRIASTDTQYF TRBJ2-3 TRBV5-1 few NA
TGTGCCAGCAGCCAGGCTGACGGGGCGTGGACCGGGGAGCTGTTTTTT CASSQADGAWTGELFF TRBJ2-2 TRBV4-2 NA NA
TGTGCCAGCAGTTACTCGATCTCGAGCTATCCTAACTATGGCTACACCTTC CASSYSISSYPNYGYTF TRBJ1-2 TRBV6-2/TRBV6-3 few NA
TGCAGTGCTAGAGATAGCGGGGGAGATACGCAGTATTTT CSARDSGGDTQYF TRBJ2-3 TRBV20-1 NA TRBD2
TGTGTGATTGGGACAGCGAACACTGAAGCTTTCTTT CVIGTANTEAFF TRBJ1-1 TRBV6-6 NA TRBD1
TGTGCCAGCAGTTACCCAAGGGACAGGACCCTGGGCTACACCTTC CASSYPRDRTLGYTF TRBJ1-2 TRBV6-6 few TRBD1
TGCAGTGCTAGCCGCACAGGGGTCGGATACGGCTACACCTTC CSASRTGVGYGYTF TRBJ1-2 TRBV20-1 NA TRBD1
TGTGCCAGCAGTCCGACAGGGAATGGCTACACCTTC CASSPTGNGYTF TRBJ1-2 TRBV12-3/TRBV12-4 many TRBD1
TGTGCCAGCAGCTTAGAGGGACAGCCAGCCTACGAGCAGTACTTC CASSLEGQPAYEQYF TRBJ2-7 TRBV7-6 NA TRBD1
TGTGCCAGCAGTGACTCCCCAGGGGGTTTGTCGGACACTGAAGCTTTCTTT CASSDSPGGLSDTEAFF TRBJ1-1 TRBV6-4 NA TRBD1
TGCGCCAGCAGCCACCCCTCGAGGGGTCTCTACGAGCAGTACTTC CASSHPSRGLYEQYF TRBJ2-7 TRBV4-3 few NA
TGTGCCAGCAGTTCTCAGGGGATCGAAAACACCATATATTTT CASSSQGIENTIYF TRBJ1-3 TRBV6-5 NA NA
TGTGCCAGCAGCCCGGTTGGGGGGAAGACGACCGGGGAGCTGTTTTTT CASSPVGGKTTGELFF TRBJ2-2 TRBV11-2 NA NA
TGTGCCAGTAGATCACAGGGGGCATCGTCCGGGGAGCTGTTTTTT CASRSQGASSGELFF TRBJ2-2 TRBV19 NA TRBD1
TGTGCCAGCAGCCTGGGGCTGGGAGATACGCAGTATTTT CASSLGLGDTQYF TRBJ2-3 TRBV7-7 many NA
TGCAGTGCTAGCACTAACAGGGACGGCTACACCTTC CSASTNRDGYTF TRBJ1-2 TRBV20-1 many NA
TGTGCCAGCCGGGGACAGGGTGGGAGAACACCCCTCCACTTT CASRGQGGRTPLHF TRBJ1-6 TRBV2 many TRBD1